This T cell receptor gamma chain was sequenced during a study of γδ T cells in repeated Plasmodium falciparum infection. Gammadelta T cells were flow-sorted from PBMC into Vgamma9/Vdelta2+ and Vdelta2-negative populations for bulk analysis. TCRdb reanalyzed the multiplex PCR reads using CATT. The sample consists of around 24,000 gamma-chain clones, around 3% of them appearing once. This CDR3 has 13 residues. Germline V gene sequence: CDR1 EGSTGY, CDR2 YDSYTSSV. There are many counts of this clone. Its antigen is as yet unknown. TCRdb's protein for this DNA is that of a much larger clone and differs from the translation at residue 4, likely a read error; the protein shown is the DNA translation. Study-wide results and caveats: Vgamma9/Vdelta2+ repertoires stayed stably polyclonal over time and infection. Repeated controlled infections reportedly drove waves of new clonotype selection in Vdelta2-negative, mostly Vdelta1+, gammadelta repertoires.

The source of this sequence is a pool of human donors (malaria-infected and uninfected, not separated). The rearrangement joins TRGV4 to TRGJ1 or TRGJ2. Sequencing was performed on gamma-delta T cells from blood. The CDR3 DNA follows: TGTGCCACCCGGGATGCCCGTTATTATAAGAAACTCTTT. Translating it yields CATRDARYYKKLF.